The 18 T cell receptor beta chains listed next were all sequenced from one sample in a study of radiation and T cells in renal cell carcinoma. Clones were sequenced by immunoSEQ multiplex PCR, and TCRdb holds only the in-frame ones, with some missing. The sample lists about 59,000 clones; 65% to 85% were seen once. Noted time point: baseline pretreatment blood. The treatment denotes: 15 Gy SBRT to primary tumor, nephrectomy 4 weeks later. Specimen: blood, collected from a patient whose treatment included radiotherapy and nephrectomy. These receptors originate from a man aged 55 to 70 with renal cell carcinoma.

The rearrangement uses TRBV21-1 and TRBJ1-5. TRBV21-1 is flagged as a pseudogene. This CDR3 has 18 residues. Written as DNA, the CDR3 is TGTGCCAGCAGCAAAGCGCCTCAGGGGGGGGATAGCAATCAGCCCCAGCATTTT. Amino acid sequence: CASSKAPQGGDSNQPQHF.

This clone has at least ten counts. The CDR3 bases are TGTGCCAGCAGCTACCTTGACAGGTCTAACTATGGCTACACCTTC. This translates into CASSYLDRSNYGYTF. V is TRBV5-4 and J is TRBJ1-2, with TRBD1 as a possible D gene (6 bases). Germline loops: CDR1 SGHNT, CDR2 YYREEE (reference sequence). CDR3 length: 15 amino acids. V gave up 3 bases and J gave up 0 bases, with 12 bases separating them.

The rearrangement links TRBV10-3 to TRBJ1-6; possible D gene TRBD1, 6 bases. The CDR3 covers 14 residues. Trimming shortened V by 5 bases and J by 11 bases, and 16 bases separated the two germline ends. The germline CDR1 and CDR2 sequences are ENHRY and SYGVKD. CDR3 nucleotide sequence: TGTGCCATCAGTCAAGACAGGAATTTTGCACCCCTCCACTTT. It yields the protein CAISQDRNFAPLHF.

V usage is TRBV7-2 and J usage is TRBJ2-2; D is unclear. The germline CDR1 and CDR2 sequences are SGHTA and FQGNSA. V was clipped by 3 bases and J by 7 bases, with 15 bases between them. The CDR3 runs to 15 residues. CDR3 loop: CASSFSGPQGGELFF. CDR3 DNA: TGTGCCAGCAGCTTCAGTGGCCCCCAAGGCGGGGAGCTGTTTTTT.

The V and J genes are TRBV14 and TRBJ2-1; 10 bases are shared with TRBD2. The CDR3 runs 16 residues. J was trimmed by 3 bases and V by 2 bases; bases with no gene match: 4. From germline, CDR1 is SGHDN and CDR2 FVKESK. The CDR3 DNA sequence: TGTGCCAGCAGCCAACTAGCGGGGGATTACTACAATGAGCAGTTCTTC. It yields the protein CASSQLAGDYYNEQFF.

V and J are TRBV5-1 and TRBJ1-1; D might be TRBD1 (5 bases). The ends were cut back, 0 bases at V and 1 base at J, with 13 bases in the middle. Germline lookup yields CDR1 SGHRS and CDR2 YFSETQ. This CDR3 is 16 amino acids long. The CDR3 nucleotides read TGCGCCAGCAGCTTGGTTGGGGCTCAGAAGAACACTGAAGCTTTCTTT. Translated, it gives CASSLVGAQKNTEAFF.

V is TRBV2 and J is TRBJ2-3; TRBD2 aligns across 11 bases. The CDR3 is 16 amino acids. V trimming: 4 bases; J trimming: 6 bases; junction bases outside the gene matches: 9. Germline V gene lookup returns CDR1 SNHLY and CDR2 FYNNEI. For the CDR3, the DNA is TGTGCCAGCAGTGGACAACTAGCGGGGGTTACTGATACGCAGTATTTT. Its protein product is CASSGQLAGVTDTQYF.

V is TRBV7-2 and J is TRBJ2-7, with D tentatively TRBD1 or TRBD2 (5 bases each). In germline, CDR1 is SGHTA, CDR2 FQGNSA. The CDR3 runs to 13 residues. V was pared by 4 bases and J by 4 bases, with 11 bases between. CDR3 nucleotide sequence: TGTGCCAGCAGCTCCTCGGGGCTATACGAGCAGTACTTC. Residues: CASSSSGLYEQYF.

The chain has TRBV20-1 and TRBJ1-1; no definite D call. The CDR3 length is 10 residues. V was cut by 0 bases and J by 12 bases, with 8 bases left in between. Germline assignment: CDR1 DFQATT and CDR2 SNEGSKA (reference sequence). For the CDR3, the DNA is TGCAGTGCTAGAGATACTCTAACTTTCTTT. Its protein is CSARDTLTFF.

V gene TRBV5-1 combines with J gene TRBJ2-2, with unresolved D. This CDR3 contains 14 residues. From germline, CDR1 is SGHRS and CDR2 YFSETQ. The V and J ends lost 0 bases and 3 bases respectively, with 6 bases between them. The chain's CDR3 is CASSLGVDTGELFF. The CDR3 coding sequence is TGCGCCAGCAGCTTGGGGGTCGACACCGGGGAGCTGTTTTTT. Based on the CDR3 plus reference TRBV5-1 and TRBJ2-2, the full variable domain is KAGVTQTPRYLIKTRGQQVTLSCSPISGHRSVSWYQQTPGQGLQFLFEYFSETQRNKGNFPGRFSGRQFSNSRSEMNVSTLELGDSALYLCASSLGVDTGELFFGEGSRLTVL.

The chain is built from TRBV10-3 and TRBJ1-3; D may be TRBD1 (5 bases). This CDR3 comprises 14 residues. Trimming pared 2 bases from V and 7 bases from J, leaving 12 bases between. CDR1 is ENHRY and CDR2 is SYGVKD in the germline V gene. The CDR3 DNA reads TGTGCCATCAGTGAGGAGGGAGGGGTGAACACCATATATTTT. Encoded protein: CAISEEGGVNTIYF.

The chain has TRBV19 and TRBJ1-2; D is unresolved. Trimming shortened V by 8 bases and J by 3 bases, and 19 bases separated the two germline ends. Germline assignment: CDR1 LNHDA and CDR2 SQIVND (reference sequence). The CDR3 sequence is 15 residues long. The CDR3 sequence: CASLDPGLYHYGYTF. For the CDR3, the DNA is TGTGCCAGTCTAGACCCAGGACTATATCACTATGGCTACACCTTC.

This chain's CDR3 is CASSLGGDPNTDTQYF. In DNA form, the CDR3 reads TGCGCCAGCAGCTTGGGGGGGGATCCCAACACAGATACGCAGTATTTT. The V and J genes are TRBV5-1 and TRBJ2-3, with D perhaps matching TRBD2 (6 bases). The CDR3 has 16 residues. The V gene lost 0 bases and the J gene lost 2 bases, with 13 bases spanning the gap. Germline CDR1 SGHRS, CDR2 YFSETQ.

The chain joins TRBV5-8 to TRBJ1-3; D is unresolved. Per the germline V gene, CDR1 is SGHTS and CDR2 is YDEGEE. The CDR3 is 12 amino acids. V lost 5 bases and J lost 4, with 7 bases in between. The CDR3 sequence: CASRGLGNTIYF. The CDR3 region has the DNA TGTGCCAGCAGAGGTCTGGGAAACACCATATATTTT.

The rearrangement links TRBV19 to TRBJ2-3; 12 nucleotides line up with TRBD2. The CDR3 runs 17 residues. Germline V gives CDR1 LNHDA, CDR2 SQIVND (reference sequence). Trimming removed 5 bases from V and 0 bases from J; junction bases left unmatched: 6. This CDR3 reads CASSSRGLAGSTDTQYF. Here the CDR3 DNA reads TGTGCCAGTAGTTCGAGGGGACTAGCGGGTAGCACAGATACGCAGTATTTT.

The chain is built from TRBV29-1 and TRBJ1-2; a weak D match, TRBD1 (5 bases). This CDR3 has 14 residues. V was pared by 8 bases and J by 6 bases, with 22 bases between. Germline CDR1 is SQVTM and CDR2 is ANQGSEA. CDR3 region: CSSTGGEITDGYTF. The CDR3 nucleotides read TGCAGCTCAACGGGGGGTGAAATTACGGATGGCTACACCTTC. The whole variable domain, filled in from reference TRBV29-1 and TRBJ1-2, reads SAVISQKPSRDICQRGTSLTIQCQVDSQVTMMFWYRQQPGQSLTLIATANQGSEATYESGFVIDKFPISRPNLTFSTLTVSNMSPEDSSIYLCSSTGGEITDGYTFGSGTRLTVV.

The J gene is TRBJ1-2, the V gene TRBV19; maybe TRBD1 (5 bases). Trimming stripped 10 bases from V and 6 bases from J, with 12 bases between. This CDR3 has 11 residues. Germline CDR1 and CDR2: LNHDA and SQIVND (reference sequence). The CDR3 protein is CATRVGDGYTF. As DNA, the CDR3 is TGTGCCACCAGGGTAGGGGATGGCTACACCTTC.

The genes are TRBV18 and TRBJ2-2; TRBD2 matches at 8 bases. Looked up from germline, CDR1 is KGHSH and CDR2 is LQKENI. V trimming: 3 bases; J trimming: 3 bases; junction bases outside the gene matches: 3. This CDR3 is built from 15 residues. The CDR3, as DNA: TGTGCCAGCTCACCCACTAGCGGTCACACCGGGGAGCTGTTTTTT. This sequence encodes CASSPTSGHTGELFF. Looking up the rest from reference TRBV18 and TRBJ2-2 gives the full variable domain: NAGVMQNPRHLVRRRGQEARLRCSPMKGHSHVYWYRQLPEEGLKFMVYLQKENIIDESGMPKERFSAEFPKEGPSILRIQQVVRGDSAAYFCASSPTSGHTGELFFGEGSRLTVL.